The rows below give T cell receptor beta chains drawn from one sample of a study of CD8 T cells in Susac syndrome. TCRdb re-analysed the immunoSEQ multiplex PCR reads in MiXCR, keeping a single row per CDR3 protein. Among some 150,000 distinct CDR3 sequences listed, under 97% were seen once. Sequencing used CD4+ T cells from PBMCs. The receptor set was obtained from a human donor with Susac syndrome. Each CDR3 is given with its conserved first and last residue. The D gene is left open where the match is weak. Expanded clones are given a class, and other clones once, few, many or no size at all.

>14|once|TRBJ2-7|TRBV20-1|.
CSARGGSGPYEQYF
TGCAGCGCCCGAGGGGGAAGCGGGCCCTACGAGCAGTACTTC
>11|.|TRBJ2-7|TRBV29-1|TRBD1
CSVGQTYEQYF
TGCAGCGTGGGACAGACCTACGAGCAGTACTTC
>16|.|TRBJ2-5|TRBV29-1|.
CSVLGGPGVRQETQYF
TGCAGCGTTCTGGGTGGACCAGGTGTTCGACAAGAGACCCAGTACTTC
>14|.|TRBJ2-1|TRBV5-1|.
CASSFVSPDNEQFF
TGCGCCAGCAGCTTCGTATCCCCAGACAATGAGCAGTTCTTC
>15|.|TRBJ1-2|TRBV7-3|.
CASSLTAGANYGYTF
TGTGCCAGCAGCTTAACGGCCGGAGCCAACTATGGCTACACCTTC
>14|.|TRBJ2-7|TRBV6-6|.
CASSYSSGTDEQYF
TGTGCCAGCAGTTACTCTTCAGGGACTGACGAGCAGTACTTC
>13|.|TRBJ1-2|TRBV3-1|.
CASSPMSEESYTF
TGTGCCAGCAGCCCTATGAGTGAGGAAAGCTACACCTTC
>17|once|TRBJ1-2|TRBV6-5|.
CASSYSSQGGAGYGYTF
TGTGCCAGCAGTTACTCGAGCCAGGGTGGGGCTGGGTATGGCTACACCTTC
>13|.|TRBJ1-1|TRBV2|TRBD1
CASSGQGNTEAFF
TGTGCCAGCAGTGGACAGGGGAACACTGAAGCTTTCTTT
>12|.|TRBJ1-2|TRBV6-6|.
CASFTGNYGYTF
TGTGCCAGTTTCACAGGCAACTATGGCTACACCTTC
>13|.|TRBJ1-2|TRBV12-3/TRBV12-4|.
CASSLGGGNGYTF
TGTGCCAGCAGTTTAGGCGGGGGGAATGGCTACACCTTC
>12|.|TRBJ1-1|TRBV2|TRBD1
CASSGTGAPAFF
TGTGCCAGCAGTGGGACAGGGGCGCCAGCTTTCTTT
>12|.|TRBJ1-1|TRBV2|.
CASSPDSGEAFF
TGTGCCAGCAGCCCAGACAGCGGCGAAGCTTTCTTT
>14|.|TRBJ2-5|TRBV29-1|.
CSVLPKRLTETQYF
TGCAGCGTTCTTCCCAAGCGGCTAACGGAGACCCAGTACTTC
>14|.|TRBJ2-1|TRBV7-7|.
CASSLAGSHNEQFF
TGTGCCAGCAGCTTAGCGGGCAGTCACAATGAGCAGTTCTTC
>13|.|TRBJ1-1|TRBV29-1|.
CSVLPQRNTEAFF
TGCAGCGTGCTCCCCCAACGGAACACTGAAGCTTTCTTT
>14|.|TRBJ1-5|TRBV2|.
CASSSRDPNQPQHF
TGTGCCAGCAGTTCGAGGGACCCCAATCAGCCCCAGCATTTT
>13|.|TRBJ2-2|TRBV7-3|.
CASRNPGSGELFF
TGTGCCAGCAGGAATCCAGGGTCCGGGGAGCTGTTTTTT
>14|.|TRBJ2-7|TRBV18|.
CASSPGTLSYEQYF
TGTGCCAGCTCACCCGGGACACTCTCCTACGAGCAGTACTTC
>15|.|TRBJ1-1|TRBV5-1|TRBD1
CASSLERQGATEAFF
TGCGCCAGCAGCTTGGAGAGACAGGGGGCGACTGAAGCTTTCTTT
>13|.|TRBJ2-7|TRBV20-1|.
CSARYTASYEQYF
TGCAGTGCTAGATATACCGCTTCCTACGAGCAGTACTTC
>14|.|TRBJ2-7|TRBV7-9|TRBD1
CASSFEDRGSEQYF
TGTGCCAGCAGCTTTGAAGACAGGGGTAGCGAGCAGTACTTC
>13|.|TRBJ2-7|TRBV3-1|TRBD1
CASSQMGQGKQYF
TGTGCCAGCAGCCAAATGGGACAGGGGAAGCAGTACTTC
>14|once|TRBJ1-2|TRBV18|.
CASSPADVGHGYTF
TGTGCCAGCTCACCAGCGGACGTTGGGCATGGCTACACCTTC
>11|.|TRBJ2-7|TRBV21-1|.
CASSRTWDPTF
TGTGCCAGCAGCCGAACTTGGGACCCAACTTTC
>12|.|TRBJ1-2|TRBV28|.
CASKEGGYGYTF
TGTGCCAGCAAGGAGGGCGGGTATGGCTACACCTTC
>15|.|TRBJ2-3|TRBV5-4|.
CASSLAATSTDTQYF
TGTGCCAGCAGCTTGGCCGCGACTAGCACAGATACGCAGTATTTT
>14|.|TRBJ2-7|TRBV14|.
CASSQFGGPYEQYF
TGTGCCAGCAGCCAATTCGGGGGCCCCTACGAGCAGTACTTC
>13|once|TRBJ2-6|TRBV21-1|.
CASSTAGANVLTF
TGTGCCAGCAGCACGGCTGGGGCCAACGTCCTGACTTTC
>14|.|TRBJ1-5|TRBV20-1|.
CSALRGTGNQPQHF
TGCAGTGCTTTGAGGGGTACGGGCAATCAGCCCCAGCATTTT
>17|.|TRBJ2-1|TRBV29-1|.
CSVGLYVRPGSGGEQFF
TGCAGCGTTGGTCTTTATGTGCGGCCGGGCTCTGGAGGTGAGCAGTTCTTC
>15|.|TRBJ1-2|TRBV6-2/TRBV6-3|.
CASSRPPGTQYGYTF
TGTGCCAGCAGCCGACCACCAGGGACACAGTATGGCTACACCTTC
>12|.|TRBJ2-1|TRBV29-1|.
CSVQGGYNEQFF
TGCAGCGTTCAAGGCGGGTACAATGAGCAGTTCTTC
>12|.|TRBJ1-6|TRBV6-5|.
CASSSTVPPLHF
TGTGCCAGCAGTTCGACAGTGCCACCCCTCCACTTT
>13|.|TRBJ2-5|TRBV7-8|.
CASSFGVLETQYF
TGTGCCAGCAGCTTCGGGGTCCTAGAGACCCAGTACTTC
>14|.|TRBJ2-7|TRBV3-1|TRBD2
CASSRLAGDYEQYF
TGTGCCAGCAGCCGACTAGCGGGAGACTACGAGCAGTACTTC
>15|.|TRBJ1-1|TRBV5-1|.
CASSLSGLSSTEAFF
TGCGCCAGCAGCTTGAGTGGTCTATCCTCCACTGAAGCTTTCTTT
>16|once|TRBJ2-1|TRBV4-1|TRBD2
CASSQDLAGSWDEQFF
TGCGCCAGCAGCCAAGATCTAGCGGGGTCCTGGGATGAGCAGTTCTTC
>12|.|TRBJ1-2|TRBV5-1|.
CASSQDSLGYTF
TGCGCCAGCAGCCAGGACAGTCTCGGCTACACCTTC
>15|.|TRBJ1-1|TRBV14|.
CASSLTPPGETEAFF
TGTGCCAGCAGCCTAACTCCCCCAGGGGAGACTGAAGCTTTCTTT
>12|.|TRBJ2-3|TRBV7-2|.
CASSLALATQYF
TGTGCCAGCAGCTTAGCCCTAGCGACGCAGTATTTT
>13|.|TRBJ2-1|TRBV25-1|.
CASSEDRHNEQFF
TGTGCCAGCAGTGAGGACAGACACAATGAGCAGTTCTTC
>12|.|TRBJ1-1|TRBV7-9|.
CASRRQLAEAFF
TGTGCCAGCAGAAGACAGCTCGCTGAAGCTTTCTTT
>14|once|TRBJ2-5|TRBV5-6|.
CASSATRSQETQYF
TGTGCCAGCAGCGCAACGAGATCCCAAGAGACCCAGTACTTC